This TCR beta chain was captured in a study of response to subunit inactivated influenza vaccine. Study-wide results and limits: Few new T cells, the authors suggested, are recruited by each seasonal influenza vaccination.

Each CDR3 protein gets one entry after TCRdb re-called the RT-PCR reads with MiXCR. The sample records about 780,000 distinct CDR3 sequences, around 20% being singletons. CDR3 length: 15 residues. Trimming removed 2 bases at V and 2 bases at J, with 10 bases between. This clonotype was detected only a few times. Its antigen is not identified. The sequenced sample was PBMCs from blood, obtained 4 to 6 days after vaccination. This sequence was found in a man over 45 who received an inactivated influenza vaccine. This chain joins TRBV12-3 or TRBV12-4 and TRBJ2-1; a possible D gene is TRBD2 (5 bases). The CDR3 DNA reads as TGTGCCAGCAGTTTACGGAGGTCCGCCTACAATGAGCAGTTCTTC. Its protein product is CASSLRRSAYNEQFF.